This T cell receptor beta chain was retrieved from a study of human T cells and chemical hapten exposure. The wider study: Patients, largely female, had alopecia areata, totalis or universalis.

This CDR3 is 14 amino acids long. Germline V gene lookup returns CDR1 SGHRS and CDR2 YFSETQ. V lost 5 bases, J lost 4 bases, and 15 bases lay in between. A single record per CDR3 protein comes from TCRdb applying MiXCR to the RACE reads. The data contain about 260,000 distinct CDR3 sequences, around 9.3% of them singletons. Time point reported: pre-sensitization, week 0. The treatment is: therapeutic diphenylcyclopropenone sensitization with weekly scalp DPC. This clonotype came up a few times. The sequence was obtained from a woman between 40 and 50 years old with alopecia areata. Some clones in this sample may be carry-over from other donors' samples. The chain links TRBV5-1 to TRBJ1-2, with D unresolved. The material was whole blood, obtained in connection with sensitization to the hapten diphenylcyclopropenone (DPC). CDR3 sequence reads: CASRDGLRGYGYTF. The CDR3 DNA follows: TGCGCCAGCAGGGACGGGCTTCGAGGCTATGGCTACACCTTC.